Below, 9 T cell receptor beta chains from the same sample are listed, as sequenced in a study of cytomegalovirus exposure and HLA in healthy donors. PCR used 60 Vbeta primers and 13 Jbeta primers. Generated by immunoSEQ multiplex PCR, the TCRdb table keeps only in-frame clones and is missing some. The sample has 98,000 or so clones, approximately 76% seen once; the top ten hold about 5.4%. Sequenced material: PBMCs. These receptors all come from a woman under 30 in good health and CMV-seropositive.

CDR3 sequence reads: CAWTAKGRKNTEAFF. CDR3 in DNA: TGTGCCTGGACCGCGAAAGGGAGGAAGAACACTGAAGCTTTCTTT. The chain joins TRBV30 to TRBJ1-1, with D hard to call. The CDR3 length is 15 residues. Germline V gives CDR1 GTSNPN, CDR2 SVGIG (reference sequence). The V and J ends lost 4 bases and 1 base respectively, with 16 bases between them.

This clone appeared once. The CDR3 DNA sequence: TGTGCCAGCAGTGAAGTGGGCCCTCAGTACTTC. Translation: CASSEVGPQYF. V gene TRBV25-1 combines with J gene TRBJ2-5; D gene ambiguous. CDR1 and CDR2 from the germline V gene are MGHDK and SYGVNS. CDR3 length equals 11 residues. The V end was cut by 2 bases, the J end by 11 bases, with 9 bases between.

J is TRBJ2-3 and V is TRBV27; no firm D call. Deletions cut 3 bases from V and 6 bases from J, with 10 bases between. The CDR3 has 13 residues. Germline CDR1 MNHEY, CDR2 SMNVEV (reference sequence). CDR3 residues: CASSFNELDTQYF. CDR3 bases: TGTGCCAGCAGTTTCAACGAGTTGGATACGCAGTATTTT.

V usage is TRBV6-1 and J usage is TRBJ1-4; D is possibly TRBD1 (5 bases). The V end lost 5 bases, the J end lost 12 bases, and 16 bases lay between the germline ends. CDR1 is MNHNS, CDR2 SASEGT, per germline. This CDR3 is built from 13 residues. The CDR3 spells CASSRQIYNELFF. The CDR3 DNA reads TGTGCCAGCAGTCGACAGATCTATAATGAACTGTTTTTT.

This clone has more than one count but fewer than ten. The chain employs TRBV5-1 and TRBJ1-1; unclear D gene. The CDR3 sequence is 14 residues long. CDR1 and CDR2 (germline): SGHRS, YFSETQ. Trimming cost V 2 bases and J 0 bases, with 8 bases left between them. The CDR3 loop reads CASSLRSLNTEAFF. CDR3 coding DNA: TGCGCCAGCAGCTTACGCAGTCTGAACACTGAAGCTTTCTTT.

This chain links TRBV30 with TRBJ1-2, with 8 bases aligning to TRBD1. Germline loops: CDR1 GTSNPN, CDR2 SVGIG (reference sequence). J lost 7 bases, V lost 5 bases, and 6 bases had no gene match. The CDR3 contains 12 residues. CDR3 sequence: CAWGTGDSGYTF. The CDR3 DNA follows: TGTGCCTGGGGGACAGGAGATTCTGGCTACACCTTC. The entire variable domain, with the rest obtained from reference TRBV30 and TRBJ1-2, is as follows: SQTIHQWPATLVQPVGSPLSLECTVEGTSNPNLYWYRQAAGRGLQLLFYSVGIGQISSEVPQNLSASRPQDRQFILSSKKLLLSDSGFYLCAWGTGDSGYTFGSGTRLTVV.

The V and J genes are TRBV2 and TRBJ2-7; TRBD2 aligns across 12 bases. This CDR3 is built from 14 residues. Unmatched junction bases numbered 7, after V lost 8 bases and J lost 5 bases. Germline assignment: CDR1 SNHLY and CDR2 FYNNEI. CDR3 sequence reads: CASAGLAGINEQYF. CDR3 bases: TGTGCCAGCGCGGGACTAGCGGGTATCAACGAGCAGTACTTC.

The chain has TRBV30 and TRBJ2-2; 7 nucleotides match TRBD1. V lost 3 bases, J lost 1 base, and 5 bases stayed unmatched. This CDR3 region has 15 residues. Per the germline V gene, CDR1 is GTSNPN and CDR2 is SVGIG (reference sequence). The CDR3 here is CAWSERTGNTGELFF. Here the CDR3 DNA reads TGTGCCTGGAGCGAACGGACAGGGAACACCGGGGAGCTGTTTTTT.

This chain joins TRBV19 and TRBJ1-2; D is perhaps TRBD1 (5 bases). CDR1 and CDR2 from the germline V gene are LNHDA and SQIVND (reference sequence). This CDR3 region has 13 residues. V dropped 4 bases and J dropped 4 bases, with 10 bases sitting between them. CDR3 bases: TGTGCCAGTAGTAAGGGGATGACCTATGGCTACACCTTC. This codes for CASSKGMTYGYTF.